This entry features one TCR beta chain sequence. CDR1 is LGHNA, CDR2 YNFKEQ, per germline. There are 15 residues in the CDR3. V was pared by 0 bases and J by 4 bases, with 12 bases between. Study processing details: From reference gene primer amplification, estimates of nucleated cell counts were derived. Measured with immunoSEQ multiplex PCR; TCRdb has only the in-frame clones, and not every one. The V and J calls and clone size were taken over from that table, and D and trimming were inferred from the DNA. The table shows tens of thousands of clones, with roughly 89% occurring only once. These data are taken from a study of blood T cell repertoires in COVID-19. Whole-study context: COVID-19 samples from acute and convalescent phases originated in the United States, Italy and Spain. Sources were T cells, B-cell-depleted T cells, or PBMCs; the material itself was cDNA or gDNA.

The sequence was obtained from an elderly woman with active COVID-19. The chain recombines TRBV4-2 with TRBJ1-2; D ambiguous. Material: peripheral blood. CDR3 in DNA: TGTGCCAGCAGCCAAGAGAGGGCCAGTTCCTATGGCTACACCTTC. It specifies CASSQERASSYGYTF.